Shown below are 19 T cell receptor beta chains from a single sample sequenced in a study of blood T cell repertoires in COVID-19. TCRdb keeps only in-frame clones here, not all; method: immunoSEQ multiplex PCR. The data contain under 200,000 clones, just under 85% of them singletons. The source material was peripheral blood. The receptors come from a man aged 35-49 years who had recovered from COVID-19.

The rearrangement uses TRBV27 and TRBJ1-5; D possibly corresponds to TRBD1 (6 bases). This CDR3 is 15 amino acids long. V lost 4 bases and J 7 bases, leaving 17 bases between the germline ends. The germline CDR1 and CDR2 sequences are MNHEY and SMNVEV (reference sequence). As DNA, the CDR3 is TGTGCCAGCAGTTCTGGGGATCAGGGGAGACAGCCCCAGCATTTT. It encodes CASSSGDQGRQPQHF.

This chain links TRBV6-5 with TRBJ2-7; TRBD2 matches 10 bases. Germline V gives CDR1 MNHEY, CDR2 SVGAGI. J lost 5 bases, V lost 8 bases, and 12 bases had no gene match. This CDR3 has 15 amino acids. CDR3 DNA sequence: TGTGCCAGCCCTAGGCGGACTAGCGGCTTCCACGAGCAGTACTTC. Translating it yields CASPRRTSGFHEQYF.

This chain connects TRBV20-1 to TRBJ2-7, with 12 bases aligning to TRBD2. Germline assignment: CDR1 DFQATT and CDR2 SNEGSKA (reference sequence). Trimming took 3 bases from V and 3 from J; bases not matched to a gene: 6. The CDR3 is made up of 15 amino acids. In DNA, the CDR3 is TGCAGTGCTAGTTATGGACTAGCGGGGTTCTACGAGCAGTACTTC. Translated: CSASYGLAGFYEQYF.

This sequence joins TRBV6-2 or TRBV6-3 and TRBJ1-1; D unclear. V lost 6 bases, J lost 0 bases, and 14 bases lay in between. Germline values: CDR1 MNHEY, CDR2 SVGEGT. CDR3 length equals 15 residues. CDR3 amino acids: CASSPPAGMNTEAFF. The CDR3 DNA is TGTGCCAGCAGCCCCCCGGCGGGCATGAACACTGAAGCTTTCTTT.

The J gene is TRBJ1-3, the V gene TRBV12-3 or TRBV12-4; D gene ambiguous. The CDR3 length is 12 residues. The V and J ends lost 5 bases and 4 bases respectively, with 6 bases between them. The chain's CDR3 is CASSPIGNTIYF. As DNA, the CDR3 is TGTGCCAGCAGTCCTATCGGAAACACCATATATTTT.

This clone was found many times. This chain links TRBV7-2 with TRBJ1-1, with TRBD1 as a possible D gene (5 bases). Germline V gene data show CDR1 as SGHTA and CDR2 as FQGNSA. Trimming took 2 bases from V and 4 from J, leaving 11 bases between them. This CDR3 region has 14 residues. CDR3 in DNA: TGTGCCAGCAGCTTAATGGGGGGGACCACTGAAGCTTTCTTT. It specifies CASSLMGGTTEAFF.

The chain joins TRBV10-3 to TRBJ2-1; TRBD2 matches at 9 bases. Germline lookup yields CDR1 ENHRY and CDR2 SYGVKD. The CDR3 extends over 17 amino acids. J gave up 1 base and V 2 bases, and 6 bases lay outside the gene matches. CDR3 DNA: TGTGCCATCAGTGAGCCAAACCTAGCGGGGTCCTACAATGAGCAGTTCTTC. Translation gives CAISEPNLAGSYNEQFF.

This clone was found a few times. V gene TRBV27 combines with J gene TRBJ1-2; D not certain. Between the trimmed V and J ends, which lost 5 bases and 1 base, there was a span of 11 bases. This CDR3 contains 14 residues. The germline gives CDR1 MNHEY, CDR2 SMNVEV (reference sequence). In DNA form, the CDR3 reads TGTGCCAGCAGTGCTTACAGAGTTAACTATGGCTACACCTTC. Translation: CASSAYRVNYGYTF.

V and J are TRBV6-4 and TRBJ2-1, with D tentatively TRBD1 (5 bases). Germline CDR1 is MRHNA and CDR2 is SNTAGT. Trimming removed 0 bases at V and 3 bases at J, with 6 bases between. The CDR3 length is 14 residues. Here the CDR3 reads CASSDSDNYNEQFF. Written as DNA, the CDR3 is TGTGCCAGCAGTGACTCGGACAACTACAATGAGCAGTTCTTC.

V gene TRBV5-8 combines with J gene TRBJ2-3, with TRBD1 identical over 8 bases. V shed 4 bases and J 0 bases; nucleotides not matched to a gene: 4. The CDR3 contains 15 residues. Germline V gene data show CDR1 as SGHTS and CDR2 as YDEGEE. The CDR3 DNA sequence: TGTGCCAGCAGCCATGGGACAGGTAGCACAGATACGCAGTATTTT. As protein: CASSHGTGSTDTQYF.

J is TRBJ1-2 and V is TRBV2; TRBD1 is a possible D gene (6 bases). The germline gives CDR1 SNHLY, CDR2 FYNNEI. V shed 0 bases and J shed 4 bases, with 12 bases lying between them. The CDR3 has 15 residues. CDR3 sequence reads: CASSEARGAGYGYTF. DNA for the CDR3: TGTGCCAGCAGTGAAGCCAGGGGCGCGGGCTATGGCTACACCTTC. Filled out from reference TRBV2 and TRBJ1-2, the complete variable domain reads EPEVTQTPSHQVTQMGQEVILRCVPISNHLYFYWYRQILGQKVEFLVSFYNNEISEKSEIFDDQFSVERPDGSNFTLKIRSTKLEDSAMYFCASSEARGAGYGYTFGSGTRLTVV.

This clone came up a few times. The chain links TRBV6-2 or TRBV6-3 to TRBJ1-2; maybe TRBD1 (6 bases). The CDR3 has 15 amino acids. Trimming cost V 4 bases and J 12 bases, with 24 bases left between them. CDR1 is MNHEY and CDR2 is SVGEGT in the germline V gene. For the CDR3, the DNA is TGTGCCAGCAGTTCCACCTGGGGGGGCGACCAGGTCCACACCTTC. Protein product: CASSSTWGGDQVHTF.

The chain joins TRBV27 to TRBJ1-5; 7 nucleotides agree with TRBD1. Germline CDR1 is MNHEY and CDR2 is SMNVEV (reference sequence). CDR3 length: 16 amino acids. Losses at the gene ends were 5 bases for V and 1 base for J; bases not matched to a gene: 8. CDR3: CASSLPPTGSNQPQHF. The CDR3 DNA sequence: TGTGCCAGCAGTCTCCCCCCGACAGGGAGCAATCAGCCCCAGCATTTT.

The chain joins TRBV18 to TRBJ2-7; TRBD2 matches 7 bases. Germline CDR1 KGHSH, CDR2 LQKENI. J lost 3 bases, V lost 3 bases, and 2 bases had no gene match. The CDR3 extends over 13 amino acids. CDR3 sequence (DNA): TGTGCCAGCTCACCCGGGGGGAACTACGAGCAGTACTTC. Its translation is CASSPGGNYEQYF.

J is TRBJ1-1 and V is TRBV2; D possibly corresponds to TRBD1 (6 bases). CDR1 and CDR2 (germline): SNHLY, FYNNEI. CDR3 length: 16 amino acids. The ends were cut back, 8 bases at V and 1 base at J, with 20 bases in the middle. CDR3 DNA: TGTGCCAGCTGCACTGACCCGGGACAAAAGAACACTGAAGCTTTCTTT. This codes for CASCTDPGQKNTEAFF.

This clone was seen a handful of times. This CDR3 is CASSHVPQGEQYF. Here the CDR3 DNA reads TGCGCCAGCAGCCATGTGCCCCAGGGCGAGCAGTACTTC. The rearrangement uses TRBV5-1 and TRBJ2-7, with a tentative D call TRBD1 (5 bases). The CDR3 extends over 13 amino acids. CDR1 and CDR2 (germline): SGHRS, YFSETQ. V gave up 4 bases and J gave up 6 bases, with 14 bases separating them.

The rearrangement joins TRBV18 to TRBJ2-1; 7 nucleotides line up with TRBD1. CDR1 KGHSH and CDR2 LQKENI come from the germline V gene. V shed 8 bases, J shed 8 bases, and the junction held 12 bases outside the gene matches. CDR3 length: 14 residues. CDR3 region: CASNTGAGVDEQFF. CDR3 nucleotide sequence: TGTGCCAGCAACACAGGGGCAGGGGTCGATGAGCAGTTCTTC.

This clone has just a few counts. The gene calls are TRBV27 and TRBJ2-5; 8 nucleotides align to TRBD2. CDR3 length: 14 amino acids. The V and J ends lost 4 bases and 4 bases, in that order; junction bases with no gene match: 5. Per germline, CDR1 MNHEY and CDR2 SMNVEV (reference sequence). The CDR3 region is CASSSLSGRETQYF. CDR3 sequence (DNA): TGTGCCAGCAGTTCCTTAAGCGGGAGAGAGACCCAGTACTTC.

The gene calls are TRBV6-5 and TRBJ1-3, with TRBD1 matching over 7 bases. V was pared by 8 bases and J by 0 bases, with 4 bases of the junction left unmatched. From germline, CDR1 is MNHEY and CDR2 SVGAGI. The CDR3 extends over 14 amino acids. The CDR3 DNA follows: TGTGCCAGCGGGACAGTGAACTCTGGAAACACCATATATTTT. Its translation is CASGTVNSGNTIYF.